This entry features one T cell receptor (beta chain) sequence. Its antigen has not been determined. No base quality information exists; no much larger clone differs at one position. These data come from a study of OX40 agonist ivuxolimab in advanced cancers. Broadly, across the study: Ivuxolimab was an agonistic, fully human IgG2 monoclonal antibody directed against OX40 (CD134), a costimulatory receptor. A male proportion of roughly 80% and a mean age of approximately 61 years, ranging from roughly 23 to 85, were recorded for the dose-escalation cohort. Intravenous ivuxolimab was administered to patients every 2 weeks at six dose levels: 0.01, 0.1, 0.3, 1.5, 3 and 10 mg/kg. Prior anti-PD-1, anti-PD-L1 or anti-CTLA-4 therapy was permitted, and checkpoint inhibitors had been received by under 50% of dose-escalation patients. The purpose of peripheral TCRbeta sequencing was to test whether ivuxolimab changed TCR sequence diversity and led to clonal T-cell expansion. Of the roughly 51 patients in dose escalation, 19 had hepatocellular carcinoma, some 15 had melanoma, 9 had renal cell carcinoma and 9 had head and neck cancer. The paper covers the monotherapy dose-escalation part of the phase I ivuxolimab trial, which included N of about 56 patients. Three dose-escalation patients achieved partial responses, one with hepatocellular carcinoma and two with cutaneous melanoma.

Patients with a history of autoimmune disease or receiving systemic immunosuppression were excluded from the trial. Peripheral blood for TCR sequencing was drawn from every dose cohort at baseline, at cycle 4 day 1 and at cycle 7 day 1. Samples were obtained from an open-label, multicenter, first-in-human phase I dose-escalation trial of ivuxolimab. Adults with locally advanced or metastatic melanoma, renal cell, hepatocellular, or head and neck squamous cell carcinoma were enrolled in the trial. CD4+ and CD8+ T cells were sorted separately from peripheral blood before TCR sequencing. The CDR3 goes from the cysteine to the phenylalanine over 14 residues. Solely the CDR3 DNA is kept, with 42 bases framed from the first base. Compared with germline, V lacks 3 bases and J lacks 0 bases; bases without a gene match: 1. Via the germline V gene, CDR1 is SGHAT and CDR2 FQNNGV. Genomic DNA was isolated from the sorted cells so that the TCRbeta CDR3 region could be sequenced. The immunoSEQ Assay was used for sequencing of TCRbeta CDR3 regions. The table comes from immuneACCESS by way of TCRdb, which keeps in-frame sequences with V and J called. Part of the clones is missing from these tables; in studies checked, under half for an unresolved V gene and the rest for unknown reasons. This sample has under 100,000 clones in its table, and nearly 90% of those were observed once. The ten largest clones represent around 0.34% of the sample.

General findings and caveats noted by the study authors: Low levels of normalized T-cell clonal expansion were also seen in some nonresponding patients. In the 0.1-3.0 mg/kg groups, partial responders had among the lowest normalized peripheral clonal expansion, particularly in CD8+ T cells. The antigen specificity of the peripheral T cells that underwent clonal expansion was not determined. Clonal expansion of both CD4+ and CD8+ blood T cells was observed from baseline to week 6 at doses 0.1 to 3.0 mg/kg. After ivuxolimab, more expanded clones were found on average in CD8+ T cells than in CD4+ T cells.

This specimen consisted of CD4+ or CD8+ T cells sorted from blood, obtained in a trial of the OX40 agonist ivuxolimab. The rearrangement joined TRBV11-2 to TRBJ2-7; 8 central nucleotides agree with TRBD1. The source of this sequence is an adult with an advanced solid tumor such as melanoma, head and neck, liver or kidney cancer. CDR3 protein: CASSFGQGSYEQYF. The sequenced DNA is TGTGCCAGCAGCTTCGGACAGGGCTCCTACGAGCAGTACTTC.